Below are 15 T cell receptor beta chains sequenced from a single sample in a study of cytomegalovirus exposure and HLA in healthy donors. Assay used: immunoSEQ multiplex PCR; TCRdb lists only in-frame clones, some missing. There are about 240,000 clones in the sample; around nine tenths occur only once, and about 2.5% lies in the top ten. What was sequenced was PBMCs. The receptor set was obtained from a man between 18 and 29 years old in good health and CMV-seronegative.

Only a few counts were recorded for this clone. The chain is built from TRBV10-2 and TRBJ1-5; D is possibly TRBD1 (5 bases). Germline assignment: CDR1 WSHSY and CDR2 SAAADI. This CDR3 contains 13 residues. V was cut by 1 base and J by 7 bases, with 8 bases left in between. The DNA of the CDR3 is TGCGCCAGCAGTGAGTTCAGGGCACAGCCCCAGCATTTT. Its translation: CASSEFRAQPQHF.

This clone turned up a few times. The chain combines TRBV4-1 with TRBJ1-2; D uncertain. The CDR3 has 12 residues. Germline V CDR1 and CDR2: MGHRA, YSYEKL. Deletions cut 0 bases from V and 7 bases from J, with 6 bases between. The CDR3 sequence is CASSQDYGGYTF. The CDR3 nucleotides are TGCGCCAGCAGCCAAGATTACGGTGGCTACACCTTC.

The chain employs TRBV30 and TRBJ1-2, with D possibly being TRBD1 (6 bases). Germline values: CDR1 GTSNPN, CDR2 SVGIG (reference sequence). V was pared by 0 bases and J by 11 bases, with 13 bases between. The CDR3 sequence is 12 residues long. CDR3 sequence (DNA): TGTGCCTGGAGTGTATCCCAGGGGAAATACACCTTC. Translation gives CAWSVSQGKYTF.

V and J are TRBV5-6 and TRBJ1-1; D remains ambiguous. V was pared by 0 bases and J by 8 bases, with 14 bases between. Germline CDR1 SGHDT, CDR2 YYEEEE. This CDR3 has 14 residues. CDR3 in amino acids: CASSLGRPMREAFF. In DNA, the CDR3 is TGTGCCAGCAGCTTGGGTAGGCCTATGAGGGAAGCTTTCTTT.

The chain recombines TRBV6-5 with TRBJ1-1; the D gene is possibly TRBD1 (6 bases). The CDR3 covers 15 residues. V gave up 6 bases and J gave up 1 base, with 15 bases separating them. The germline CDR1 and CDR2 sequences are MNHEY and SVGAGI. DNA of the CDR3: TGTGCCAGCAGCTACACAGGGTTTCCGAACACTGAAGCTTTCTTT. Its translation: CASSYTGFPNTEAFF.

The chain couples TRBV7-9 to TRBJ2-1; 8 bases match TRBD2. The length of the CDR3 is 19 residues. Germline CDR1 reads SEHNR; CDR2 reads FQNEAQ (reference sequence). The trim removed 0 bases at V and 2 bases at J, leaving 12 bases unmatched. Written as DNA, the CDR3 is TGTGCCAGCAGCTTAGCTCACCGTCCACCGGGACTAGCCTACAATGAGCAGTTCTTC. Translation: CASSLAHRPPGLAYNEQFF.

CDR3 DNA sequence: TGCAGCGTTGACTCGTCCAAGTCCAGGGGGCTGAATGAGCAGTTCTTC. This gives the protein CSVDSSKSRGLNEQFF. The chain carries TRBV29-1 and TRBJ2-1, with 8 positions matching TRBD1. CDR1 and CDR2 from the germline V gene are SQVTM and ANQGSEA. The CDR3 spans 16 residues. Trimming took 3 bases from V and 7 from J; bases not matched to a gene: 14.

As DNA, the CDR3 is TGCAGCGTTCTCAGCTCTGGAAACACCATATATTTT. Translation gives CSVLSSGNTIYF. The gene calls are TRBV29-1 and TRBJ1-3, with D hard to call. CDR1 SQVTM and CDR2 ANQGSEA come from the germline V gene. The CDR3 contains 12 residues. With 5 bases removed from V and 0 bases from J, the gap between germline ends came to 5 bases.

The rearrangement joins TRBV2 to TRBJ2-5, with TRBD1 matching 7 bases. Trimming took 5 bases from V and 5 from J; bases not matched to a gene: 2. CDR3 size: 12 residues. Looked up from germline, CDR1 is SNHLY and CDR2 is FYNNEI. The CDR3 sequence is CASSPRGETQYF. The DNA of the CDR3 is TGTGCCAGCAGTCCCAGGGGGGAGACCCAGTACTTC. Full variable domain (rest looked up from reference TRBV2 and TRBJ2-5): EPEVTQTPSHQVTQMGQEVILRCVPISNHLYFYWYRQILGQKVEFLVSFYNNEISEKSEIFDDQFSVERPDGSNFTLKIRSTKLEDSAMYFCASSPRGETQYFGPGTRLLVL.

The V gene is TRBV7-2, the J gene TRBJ2-5, with TRBD2 matching 8 bases. Looked up from germline, CDR1 is SGHTA and CDR2 is FQGNSA. V dropped 3 bases and J dropped 2; count of bases not matched to a gene: 11. CDR3 size: 17 residues. CDR3: CASSLGVGAGVQETQYF. DNA of the CDR3: TGTGCCAGCAGCTTGGGAGTGGGAGCGGGAGTACAAGAGACCCAGTACTTC.

This chain links TRBV7-2 with TRBJ1-2; D perhaps matches TRBD1 (6 bases). Germline-derived CDR1 and CDR2 are SGHTA and FQGNSA. Trimming took 3 bases from V and 4 from J, leaving 18 bases between them. This CDR3 contains 16 residues. This CDR3 reads CASSFGGAKPSYGYTF. The CDR3 coding sequence is TGTGCCAGCAGCTTTGGGGGGGCAAAGCCCAGCTATGGCTACACCTTC.

The chain uses TRBV27 and TRBJ2-1; possibly TRBD2 for D (6 bases). CDR1 and CDR2 from the germline V gene are MNHEY and SMNVEV (reference sequence). V lost 2 bases, J lost 9 bases, and 14 bases lay in between. The CDR3 totals 14 residues. The CDR3 loop reads CASSLTGRVSEQFF. The CDR3 DNA is TGTGCCAGCAGTTTAACCGGGAGAGTAAGTGAGCAGTTCTTC.

This sequence joins TRBV27 and TRBJ2-7; the D gene is possibly TRBD2 (5 bases). Trimming cost V 2 bases and J 2 bases, with 10 bases left between them. The V gene's germline CDR1 is MNHEY and CDR2 SMNVEV (reference sequence). CDR3 length: 14 amino acids. CDR3 sequence: CASSLILGAYEQYF. The DNA for the CDR3 is TGTGCCAGCAGTTTAATCCTCGGGGCCTACGAGCAGTACTTC.

This clone came up once. The chain combines TRBV5-1 with TRBJ2-5; TRBD2 might be the D (7 bases). CDR1 and CDR2 from the germline V gene are SGHRS and YFSETQ. The ends were cut back, 5 bases at V and 1 base at J, with 12 bases in the middle. The CDR3 covers 14 residues. The CDR3 DNA follows: TGCGCCAGCAGTTCCGGGGGGCTCCAAGAGACCCAGTACTTC. The encoded protein is CASSSGGLQETQYF. Supplemented by reference TRBV5-1 and TRBJ2-5, the full variable domain reads KAGVTQTPRYLIKTRGQQVTLSCSPISGHRSVSWYQQTPGQGLQFLFEYFSETQRNKGNFPGRFSGRQFSNSRSEMNVSTLELGDSALYLCASSSGGLQETQYFGPGTRLLVL.

The table lists this clone with a few counts. The chain is built from TRBV6-1 and TRBJ1-5; unclear D gene. V was clipped by 6 bases and J by 5 bases, with 11 bases between them. Germline CDR1 is MNHNS and CDR2 is SASEGT. CDR3 length: 13 residues. CDR3 DNA sequence: TGTGCCAGCAGGGAGGGTAACGATCAGCCCCAGCATTTT. Its protein is CASREGNDQPQHF.